Below are 7 T cell receptor beta chains sequenced from a single sample in a study of T cells in Graves' hyperthyroidism and ophthalmopathy. The CDR3 regions of TCR beta were amplified from RNA transcripts. HTBI primers were the set used in a first-round RT-PCR of the TCR CDR3. TCRdb called the multiplex PCR reads again in MiXCR, with one record for every CDR3 protein. In the table there are about 200,000 distinct CDR3 sequences, roughly a sixth of which are singletons. Sequenced input: blood. The receptor source for this set is a man in his forties or fifties with Graves' hyperthyroidism.

The chain has TRBV29-1 and TRBJ1-4; the D gene is possibly TRBD1 (5 bases). The CDR3 consists of 13 residues. Germline V gives CDR1 SQVTM, CDR2 ANQGSEA. V lost 4 bases and J lost 4, with 10 bases in between. The CDR3 DNA follows: TGCAGCGTTGCCCCAGGGAATAATGAAAAACTGTTTTTT. Its protein is CSVAPGNNEKLFF.

The chain links TRBV3-1 to TRBJ1-1; the match to TRBD1 covers 8 bases. Germline V gene sequence: CDR1 LGHDT, CDR2 YNNKEL (reference sequence). J lost 10 bases, V lost 5 bases, and 9 bases had no gene match. The CDR3 has 13 residues. The CDR3 here is CASSSRQGMVAFF. As DNA, the CDR3 is TGTGCCAGCAGCTCCAGACAGGGGATGGTAGCTTTCTTT.

This clonotype was seen at least ten times. V and J are TRBV6-2 or TRBV6-3 and TRBJ2-1, with D possibly being TRBD1 (7 bases). CDR1 is MNHEY and CDR2 is SVGEGT in the germline V gene. This CDR3 region has 18 residues. V was trimmed by 2 bases and J by 7 bases, leaving 24 bases between them. The CDR3 reads CASSYLLRGLSRGNEQFF. The CDR3 region has the DNA TGTGCCAGCAGTTACCTCCTAAGGGGACTCTCCAGGGGGAATGAGCAGTTCTTC.

In this sample, this clonotype turned up many times. This sequence joins TRBV3-1 and TRBJ2-3, with D unresolved. CDR1 LGHDT and CDR2 YNNKEL come from the germline V gene (reference sequence). The CDR3 spans 13 residues. Trimming cost V 2 bases and J 5 bases, with 8 bases left between them. CDR3 sequence: CASSQFLRDTQYF. CDR3 DNA: TGTGCCAGCAGCCAATTCCTTAGAGATACGCAGTATTTT.

This clonotype showed up many times. The chain is built from TRBV7-2 and TRBJ1-6; D possibly corresponds to TRBD1 (5 bases). The germline CDR1 and CDR2 sequences are SGHTA and FQGNSA. The germline V and J ends were trimmed by 4 bases and 4 bases, with 11 bases remaining between them. The CDR3 contains 15 residues. The CDR3 spells CASSSRQLYNSPLHF. The DNA for the CDR3 is TGTGCCAGCAGCTCTAGACAGCTTTATAATTCACCCCTCCACTTT.

This clonotype showed up many times. The chain recombines TRBV5-8 with TRBJ1-1; D is uncertain. Germline loops: CDR1 SGHTS, CDR2 YDEGEE. V lost 0 bases and J lost 11, with 14 bases in between. The CDR3 runs to 13 residues. CDR3 nucleotide sequence: TGTGCCAGCAGCTTGGGTCGGTTAGACATGGCTTTCTTT. It codes for CASSLGRLDMAFF. Based on the CDR3 plus reference TRBV5-8 and TRBJ1-1, the full variable domain is EAGVTQSPTHLIKTRGQQATLRCSPISGHTSVYWYQQALGLGLQFLLWYDEGEERNRGNFPPRFSGRQFPNYSSELNVNALELEDSALYLCASSLGRLDMAFFGQGTRLTVV.

The V call is TRBV12-3 or TRBV12-4, the J call TRBJ2-5; TRBD1 matches at 11 bases. J was trimmed by 4 bases and V by 5 bases; bases with no gene match: 3. CDR3 length: 14 amino acids. CDR3 in amino acids: CASSLDRGPETQYF. CDR3 in DNA: TGTGCCAGCAGTCTGGACAGGGGGCCAGAGACCCAGTACTTC.